The rows below give T cell receptor beta chains drawn from one sample of a study of cytomegalovirus exposure and HLA in healthy donors. Profiled with immunoSEQ multiplex PCR; TCRdb holds only in-frame clones, not every one. The table has 100,000 to 150,000 clones, about three quarters seen once. The sequencing input was PBMCs. The receptors were gathered from a young man in good health and CMV-seronegative. Each CDR3 is given with its conserved first and last residue. Each record gives: D gene, J gene, clone size, V gene, CDR3 DNA, CDR3 protein. D genes are given only for firm matches. Size values are once, few and many counts, or a class for expanded clones, and some rows have none.

D gene: .; J gene: TRBJ1-3; clone size: .; V gene: TRBV18; CDR3 DNA: TGTGCCAGCTCACCGACTCGGGGGACCTCTGGAAACACCATATATTTT; CDR3 protein: CASSPTRGTSGNTIYF
D gene: .; J gene: TRBJ1-1; clone size: few; V gene: TRBV5-6; CDR3 DNA: TGTGCCAGCAGCAAACCGGACAGAGGGAACACTGAAGCTTTCTTT; CDR3 protein: CASSKPDRGNTEAFF
D gene: .; J gene: TRBJ1-1; clone size: .; V gene: TRBV4-2; CDR3 DNA: TGTGCCAGCGGGCGCTACGAGGGGAACACTGAAGCTTTCTTT; CDR3 protein: CASGRYEGNTEAFF
D gene: TRBD1; J gene: TRBJ1-1; clone size: .; V gene: TRBV6-1; CDR3 DNA: TGTGCCAGCAGTGATTTCCTCCGGGACAGGGGGACTGAAGCTTTCTTT; CDR3 protein: CASSDFLRDRGTEAFF
D gene: .; J gene: TRBJ1-1; clone size: once; V gene: TRBV7-2; CDR3 DNA: TGTGCCAGCAGCTTATTACTTGGGAACACTGAAGCTTTCTTT; CDR3 protein: CASSLLLGNTEAFF
D gene: TRBD1; J gene: TRBJ1-2; clone size: .; V gene: TRBV5-1; CDR3 DNA: TGCGCCAGCAGCTTGGGACAGGGGGATTCGGCTAACTATGGCTACACCTTC; CDR3 protein: CASSLGQGDSANYGYTF
D gene: .; J gene: TRBJ2-6; clone size: few; V gene: TRBV7-3; CDR3 DNA: TGTGCCAGCAGCTTTCAAGGGGCTCGGGCTGGGGCCAACGTCCTGACTTTC; CDR3 protein: CASSFQGARAGANVLTF
D gene: .; J gene: TRBJ1-5; clone size: .; V gene: TRBV27; CDR3 DNA: TGTGCCAGCAGTCTCTCAGGGCCGCGGAGCAATCAGCCCCAGCATTTT; CDR3 protein: CASSLSGPRSNQPQHF
D gene: TRBD2; J gene: TRBJ2-5; clone size: .; V gene: TRBV7-6; CDR3 DNA: TGTGCCAGCAGCCCCGAAGGGGCTAGCGGGGGGCCCCTTTCGGGGACCCAGTACTTC; CDR3 protein: CASSPEGASGGPLSGTQYF
D gene: TRBD2; J gene: TRBJ2-1; clone size: .; V gene: TRBV7-9; CDR3 DNA: TGTGCCAGCAGCTTAGTTGGGACTAGCGGGAGGGCCTACAATGAGCAGTTCTTC; CDR3 protein: CASSLVGTSGRAYNEQFF
D gene: TRBD2; J gene: TRBJ2-1; clone size: once; V gene: TRBV19; CDR3 DNA: TGTGCCAGTGGACTAGCGGGAGGATCCTACAATGAGCAGTTCTTC; CDR3 protein: CASGLAGGSYNEQFF